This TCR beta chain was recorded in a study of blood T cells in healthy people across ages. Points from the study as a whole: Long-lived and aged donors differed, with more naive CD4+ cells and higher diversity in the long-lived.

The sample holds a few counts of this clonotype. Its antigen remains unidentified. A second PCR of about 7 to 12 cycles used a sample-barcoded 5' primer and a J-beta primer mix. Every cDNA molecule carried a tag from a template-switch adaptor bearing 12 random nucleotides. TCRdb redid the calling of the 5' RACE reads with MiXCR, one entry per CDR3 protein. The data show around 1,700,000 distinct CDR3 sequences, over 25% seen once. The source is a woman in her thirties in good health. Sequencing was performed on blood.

CDR3 amino acids: CASSYLAGATGELFF. In DNA form, the CDR3 reads TGCGCCAGCAGCTATTTAGCGGGGGCGACCGGGGAGCTGTTTTTT. The V call is TRBV5-1, the J call TRBJ2-2; 9 nucleotides agree with TRBD2. Germline-derived CDR1 and CDR2 are SGHRS and YFSETQ. The ends lost 3 bases at V and 5 bases at J; junction bases unmatched: 5. The CDR3 is made up of 15 amino acids.